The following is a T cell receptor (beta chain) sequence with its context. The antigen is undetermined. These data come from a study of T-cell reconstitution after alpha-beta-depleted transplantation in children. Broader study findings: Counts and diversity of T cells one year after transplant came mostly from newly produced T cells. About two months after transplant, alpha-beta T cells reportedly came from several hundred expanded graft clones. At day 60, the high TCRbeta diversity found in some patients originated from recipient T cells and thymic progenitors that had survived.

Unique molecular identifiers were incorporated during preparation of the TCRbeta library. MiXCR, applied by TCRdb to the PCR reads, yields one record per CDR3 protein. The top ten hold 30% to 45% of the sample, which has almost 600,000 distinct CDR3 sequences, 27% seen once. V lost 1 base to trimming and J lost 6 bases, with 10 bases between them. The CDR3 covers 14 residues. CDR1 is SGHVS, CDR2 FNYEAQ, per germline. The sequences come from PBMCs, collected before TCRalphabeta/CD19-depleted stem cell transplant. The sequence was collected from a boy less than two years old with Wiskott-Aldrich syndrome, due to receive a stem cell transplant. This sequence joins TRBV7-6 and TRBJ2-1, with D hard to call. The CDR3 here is CASSLGSVGNEQFF. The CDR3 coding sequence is TGTGCCAGCAGCTTAGGGAGTGTGGGCAATGAGCAGTTCTTC.